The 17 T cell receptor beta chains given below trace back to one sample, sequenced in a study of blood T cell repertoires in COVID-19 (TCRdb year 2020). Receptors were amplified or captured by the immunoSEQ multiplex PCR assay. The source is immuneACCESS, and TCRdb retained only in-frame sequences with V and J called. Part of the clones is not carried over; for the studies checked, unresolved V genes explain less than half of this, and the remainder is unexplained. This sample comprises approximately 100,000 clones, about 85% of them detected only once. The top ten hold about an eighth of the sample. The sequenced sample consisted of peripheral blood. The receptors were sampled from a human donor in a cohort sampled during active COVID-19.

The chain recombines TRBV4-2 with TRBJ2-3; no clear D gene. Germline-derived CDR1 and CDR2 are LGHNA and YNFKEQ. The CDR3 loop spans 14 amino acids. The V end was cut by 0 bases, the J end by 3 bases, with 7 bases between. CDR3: CASSQEALTDTQYF. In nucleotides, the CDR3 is TGTGCCAGCAGCCAAGAGGCCCTTACAGATACGCAGTATTTT.

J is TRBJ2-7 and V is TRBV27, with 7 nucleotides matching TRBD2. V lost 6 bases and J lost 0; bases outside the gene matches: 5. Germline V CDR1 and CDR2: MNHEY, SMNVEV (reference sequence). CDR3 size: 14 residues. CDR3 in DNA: TGTGCCAGCAGCTCCGCGGGGGTCTCCTACGAGCAGTACTTC. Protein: CASSSAGVSYEQYF.

CDR3 protein: CASSQDPPGLAGNTGELFF. The CDR3 DNA reads as TGCGCCAGCAGCCAAGATCCTCCGGGACTAGCGGGAAACACCGGGGAGCTGTTTTTT. The chain employs TRBV4-3 and TRBJ2-2; TRBD2 aligns across 13 bases. CDR3 length: 19 amino acids. The ends lost 0 bases at V and 2 bases at J; junction bases unmatched: 6. The germline V gene has CDR1 LGHNA and CDR2 YSLEER.

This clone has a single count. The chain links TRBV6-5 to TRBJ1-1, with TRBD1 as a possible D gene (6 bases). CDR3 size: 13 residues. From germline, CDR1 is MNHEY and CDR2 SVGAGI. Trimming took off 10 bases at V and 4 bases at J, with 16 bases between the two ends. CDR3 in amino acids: CATKRGAGTEAFF. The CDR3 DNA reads TGTGCCACAAAGCGGGGGGCTGGCACTGAAGCTTTCTTT.

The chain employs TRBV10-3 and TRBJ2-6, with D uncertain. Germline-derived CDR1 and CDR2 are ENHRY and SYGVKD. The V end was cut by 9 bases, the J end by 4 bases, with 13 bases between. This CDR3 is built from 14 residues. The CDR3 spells CAILSDSGANVLTF. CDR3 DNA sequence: TGTGCCATACTATCGGATTCCGGGGCCAACGTCCTGACTTTC.

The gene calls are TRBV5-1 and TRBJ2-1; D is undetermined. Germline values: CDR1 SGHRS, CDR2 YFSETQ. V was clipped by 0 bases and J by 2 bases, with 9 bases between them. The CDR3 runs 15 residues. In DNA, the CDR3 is TGCGCCAGCAGCTTGGGCTTAGAAGCCTACAATGAGCAGTTCTTC. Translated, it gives CASSLGLEAYNEQFF.

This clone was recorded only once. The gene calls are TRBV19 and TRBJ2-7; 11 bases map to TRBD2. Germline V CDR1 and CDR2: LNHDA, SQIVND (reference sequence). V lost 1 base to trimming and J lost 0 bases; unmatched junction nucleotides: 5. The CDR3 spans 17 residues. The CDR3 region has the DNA TGTGCCAGTAGTATAGGGACTAGCGGGCCTGTCTCCTACGAGCAGTACTTC. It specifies CASSIGTSGPVSYEQYF.

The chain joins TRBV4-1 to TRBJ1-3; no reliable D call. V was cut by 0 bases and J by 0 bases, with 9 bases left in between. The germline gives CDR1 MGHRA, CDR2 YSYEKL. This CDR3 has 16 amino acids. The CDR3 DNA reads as TGCGCCAGCAGCCAAGAGCGGGCGTTCTCTGGAAACACCATATATTTT. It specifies CASSQERAFSGNTIYF.

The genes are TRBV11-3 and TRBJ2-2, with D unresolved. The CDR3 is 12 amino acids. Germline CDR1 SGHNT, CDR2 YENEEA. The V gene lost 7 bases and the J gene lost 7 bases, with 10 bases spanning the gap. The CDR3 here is CASTDDSGELFF. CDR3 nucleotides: TGTGCCAGCACCGATGATAGCGGGGAGCTGTTTTTT. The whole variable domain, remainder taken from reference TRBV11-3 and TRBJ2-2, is EAGVVQSPRYKIIEKKQPVAFWCNPISGHNTLYWYLQNLGQGPELLIRYENEEAVDDSQLPKDRFSAERLKGVDSTLKIQPAELGDSAVYLCASTDDSGELFFGEGSRLTVL.

CDR3 region: CASSVGTGGFNQPQHF. The CDR3 DNA sequence: TGCGCCAGCAGCGTCGGGACAGGGGGCTTCAATCAGCCCCAGCATTTT. The chain uses TRBV5-1 and TRBJ1-5; 12 bases are a match to TRBD1. The CDR3 is made up of 16 amino acids. CDR1 and CDR2 from the germline V gene are SGHRS and YFSETQ. With V trimmed by 4 bases and J by 3 bases, 5 bases remained unmatched.

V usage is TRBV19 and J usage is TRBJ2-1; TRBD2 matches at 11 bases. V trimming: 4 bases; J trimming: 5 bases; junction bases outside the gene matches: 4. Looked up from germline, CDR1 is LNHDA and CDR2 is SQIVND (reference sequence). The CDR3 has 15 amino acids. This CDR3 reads CASSNGLAGDNEQFF. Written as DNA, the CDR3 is TGTGCCAGTAGTAACGGACTAGCGGGCGACAATGAGCAGTTCTTC.

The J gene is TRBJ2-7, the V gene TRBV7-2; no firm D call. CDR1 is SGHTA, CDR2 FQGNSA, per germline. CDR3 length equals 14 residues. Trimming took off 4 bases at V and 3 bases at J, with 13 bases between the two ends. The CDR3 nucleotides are TGTGCCAGCAGCTCTGAGCTTAATTTCTACGAGCAGTACTTC. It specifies CASSSELNFYEQYF.

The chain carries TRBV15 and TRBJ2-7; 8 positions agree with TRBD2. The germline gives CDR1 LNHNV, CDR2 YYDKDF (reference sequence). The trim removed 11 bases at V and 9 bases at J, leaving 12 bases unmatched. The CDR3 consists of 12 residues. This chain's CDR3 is CAVGAGGRVQYF. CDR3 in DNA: TGTGCCGTAGGCGCGGGGGGCAGGGTGCAGTACTTC.

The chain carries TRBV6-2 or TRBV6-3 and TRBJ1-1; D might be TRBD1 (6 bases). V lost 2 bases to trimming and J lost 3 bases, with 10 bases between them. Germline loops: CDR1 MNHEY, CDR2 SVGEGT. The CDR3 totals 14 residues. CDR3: CASSYTYRDTEAFF. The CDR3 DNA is TGTGCCAGCAGTTACACCTACAGGGACACTGAAGCTTTCTTT.

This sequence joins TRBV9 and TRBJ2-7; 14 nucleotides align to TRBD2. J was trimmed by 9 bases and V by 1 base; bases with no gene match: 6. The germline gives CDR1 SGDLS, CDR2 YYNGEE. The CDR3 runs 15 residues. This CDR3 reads CASSVTGLAGAVQYF. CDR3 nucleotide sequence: TGTGCCAGCAGCGTAACGGGACTAGCGGGAGCCGTGCAGTACTTC.

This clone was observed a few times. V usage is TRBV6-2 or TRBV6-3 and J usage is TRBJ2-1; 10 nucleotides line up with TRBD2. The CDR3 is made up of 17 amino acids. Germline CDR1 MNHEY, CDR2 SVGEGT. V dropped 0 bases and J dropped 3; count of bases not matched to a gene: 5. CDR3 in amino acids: CASSYSPAGGLYNEQFF. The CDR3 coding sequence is TGTGCCAGCAGTTACTCCCCAGCGGGGGGGCTCTACAATGAGCAGTTCTTC.

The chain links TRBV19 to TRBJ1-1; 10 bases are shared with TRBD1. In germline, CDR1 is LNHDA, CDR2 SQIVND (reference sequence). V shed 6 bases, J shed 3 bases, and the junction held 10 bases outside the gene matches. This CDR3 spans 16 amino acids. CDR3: CASSIRRDRGDTEAFF. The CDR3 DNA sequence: TGTGCCAGTAGCATCCGTCGGGACAGGGGAGACACTGAAGCTTTCTTT.